This T cell receptor (beta chain) came from a study of T cells in Graves' hyperthyroidism and ophthalmopathy. The V end lost 6 bases, the J end lost 0 bases, and 9 bases lay between the germline ends. CDR3 length equals 13 residues. In germline, CDR1 is MNHEY, CDR2 SMNVEV (reference sequence). This clonotype was seen ten or more times. The CDR3 regions of TCR beta were amplified from RNA transcripts. Initially, a first-round RT-PCR of the TCR CDR3 employed the HTBI primer set. TCRdb re-called the multiplex PCR reads through MiXCR, storing one row per CDR3 protein. Of over 700,000 distinct CDR3 sequences listed, under 20% were seen once; the top ten hold approximately 15%.

Material: blood. The chain couples TRBV27 to TRBJ2-7; D gene unclear. The sequence came from a woman between 50 and 59 years old with Graves' hyperthyroidism that later progressed to Graves' ophthalmopathy. CDR3 bases: TGTGCCAGCAGCTTTACCTCCTCCTACGAGCAGTACTTC. Translating it yields CASSFTSSYEQYF.